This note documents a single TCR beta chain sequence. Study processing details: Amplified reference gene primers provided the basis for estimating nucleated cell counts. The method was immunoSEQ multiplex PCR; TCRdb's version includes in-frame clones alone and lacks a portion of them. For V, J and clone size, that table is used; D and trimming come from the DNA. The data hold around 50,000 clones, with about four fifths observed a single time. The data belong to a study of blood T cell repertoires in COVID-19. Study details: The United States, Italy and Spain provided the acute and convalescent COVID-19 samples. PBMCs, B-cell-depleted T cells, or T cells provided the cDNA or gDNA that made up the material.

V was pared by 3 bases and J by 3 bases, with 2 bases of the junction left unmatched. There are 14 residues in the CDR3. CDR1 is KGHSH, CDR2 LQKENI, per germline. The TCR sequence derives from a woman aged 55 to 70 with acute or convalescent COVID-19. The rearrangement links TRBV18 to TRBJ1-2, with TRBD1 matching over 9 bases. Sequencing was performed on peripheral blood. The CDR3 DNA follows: TGTGCCAGCTCACCGACAGGGGGAGACTATGGCTACACCTTC. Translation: CASSPTGGDYGYTF.